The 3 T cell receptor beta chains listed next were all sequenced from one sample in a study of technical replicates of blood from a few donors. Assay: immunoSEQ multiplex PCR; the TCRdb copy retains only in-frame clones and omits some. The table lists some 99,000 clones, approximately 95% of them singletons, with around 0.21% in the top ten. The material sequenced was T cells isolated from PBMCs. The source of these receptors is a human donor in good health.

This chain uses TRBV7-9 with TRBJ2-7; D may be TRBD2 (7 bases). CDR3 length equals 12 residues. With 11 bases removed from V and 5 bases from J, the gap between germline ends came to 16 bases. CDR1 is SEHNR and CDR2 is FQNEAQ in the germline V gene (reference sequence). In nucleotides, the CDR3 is TGTGCCGGGGGAGGGGGGCGCCACGAGCAGTACTTC. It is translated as CAGGGGRHEQYF.

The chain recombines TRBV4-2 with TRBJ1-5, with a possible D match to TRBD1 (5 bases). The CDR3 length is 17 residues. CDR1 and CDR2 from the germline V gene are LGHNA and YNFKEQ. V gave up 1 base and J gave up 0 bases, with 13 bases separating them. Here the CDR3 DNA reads TGTGCCAGCAGCCAAGTTAAGGGGCAGGGTAGCAATCAGCCCCAGCATTTT. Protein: CASSQVKGQGSNQPQHF.

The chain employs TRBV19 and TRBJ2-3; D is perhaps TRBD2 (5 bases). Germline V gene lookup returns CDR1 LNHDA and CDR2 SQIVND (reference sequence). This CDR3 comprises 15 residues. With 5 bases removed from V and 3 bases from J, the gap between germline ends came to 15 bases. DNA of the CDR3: TGTGCCAGTAGTCCAGCAGATTCGGGGACAGATACGCAGTATTTT. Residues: CASSPADSGTDTQYF.